This T cell receptor beta chain is from a study of blood T cells in healthy people across ages. For the second PCR, which ran for 7 to 11 cycles, a sample-barcoded 5' primer and a J-beta primer mix were used. TCRdb itself ran the 5' RACE reads through MiXCR, one entry per CDR3 protein. Of 800,000 or so distinct CDR3 sequences listed, about 25% were seen once; the top ten hold under 4%. This clonotype showed up just a few times. Trimming left V 4 bases short and J 12 bases short, with 19 bases between. The length of the CDR3 is 14 residues. CDR1 and CDR2 from the germline V gene are MNHEY and SVGEGT. This sample also appeared in a second study, on T cells of mothers and their children.

This receptor was identified in a boy aged 5-17 years in good health. The sample taken for sequencing was blood. This sequence joins TRBV6-2 or TRBV6-3 and TRBJ2-1; D may be TRBD1 (6 bases). CDR3 in DNA: TGTGCCAGCAGTTCTCGATTACAGGGCGAAAGGCAGTTCTTC. It translates to CASSSRLQGERQFF.